This TCR beta chain was recovered during a study of CD8+ T cells in alopecia areata. Study as a whole: Treatment comprised oral tofacitinib, 5 to 10 mg twice daily, in treated patients.

The authors extracted RNA and reverse transcribed it into cDNA as the sequencing template. TCRdb's table, derived via immunoSEQ multiplex PCR, lists solely in-frame clones and lacks some. The profile covers approximately 300,000 clones, with more than 45% appearing a single time and over 1.5% taken by the ten largest. Stated treatment: oral pan-JAK inhibitor, 5-10 mg twice daily. Starting from PBMCs, sorting isolated CD4+ and CD8+ T cells. The V end lost 8 bases, the J end lost 1 base, and 14 bases lay between the germline ends. This CDR3 spans 14 amino acids. Germline lookup yields CDR1 SNHLY and CDR2 FYNNEI.

The material was CD4+ T cells sorted from blood, obtained at week 24, from a patient treated with tofacitinib. The sequence came from a human donor with alopecia areata. V usage is TRBV2 and J usage is TRBJ2-5; no reliable D call. CDR3 region: CASQVPVIQETQYF. In DNA, the CDR3 is TGTGCCAGCCAGGTCCCAGTTATCCAAGAGACCCAGTACTTC.